The 28 T cell receptor beta chains in this list originate from one sample, sequenced in a study of T cells in localized non-small cell lung cancer. Sequencing was performed with immunoSEQ multiplex PCR; in TCRdb, only in-frame clones are kept and a portion is missing. The sample has several thousand clones, around 92% seen once; the top ten hold 2.4%. This specimen was peripheral blood, taken before any cancer treatment. All receptors derive from a female donor older than 55 with stage II squamous cell lung carcinoma.

This clone was recorded once. The chain joins TRBV7-6 to TRBJ1-1; D not resolved. Germline CDR1 SGHVS, CDR2 FNYEAQ. V lost 4 bases and J 7 bases, leaving 13 bases between the germline ends. The CDR3 is 13 amino acids. The CDR3 region is CASSSKEGGEAFF. The CDR3 DNA reads as TGTGCCAGCAGCTCGAAGGAGGGAGGTGAAGCTTTCTTT.

This clone was observed a handful of times. This sequence joins TRBV30 and TRBJ1-5; perhaps TRBD1 as D (6 bases). The germline gives CDR1 GTSNPN, CDR2 SVGIG (reference sequence). Trimming left V 2 bases short and J 7 bases short, with 12 bases between. The CDR3 covers 13 residues. DNA of the CDR3: TGTGCCTGGAGTCGGCAGGGGCAACAGCCCCAGCATTTT. Amino acid sequence: CAWSRQGQQPQHF.

The chain links TRBV2 to TRBJ1-5; no firm D call. In germline, CDR1 is SNHLY, CDR2 FYNNEI. With 6 bases removed from V and 5 bases from J, the gap between germline ends came to 20 bases. CDR3 length equals 16 residues. CDR3 DNA sequence: TGTGCCAGCAGGGAGAGTGGAATCTTAGCAGATCAGCCCCAGCATTTT. It is translated as CASRESGILADQPQHF.

As regards this clone: Other DNA sequences of this sample code for an identical CDR3. This chain uses TRBV29-1 with TRBJ1-1, with D perhaps TRBD1 (5 bases). The CDR3 runs to 12 residues. CDR1 is SQVTM and CDR2 is ANQGSEA in the germline V gene. CDR3 coding DNA: TGCAGTGCCACGCAGGGAGGGACTGAAGCTTTCTTT. Encoded protein: CSATQGGTEAFF.

This chain links TRBV5-5 with TRBJ1-2, with a weak D call TRBD1 (5 bases). This CDR3 is 14 amino acids long. Trimming removed 0 bases at V and 2 bases at J, with 8 bases between. Germline CDR1 is SGHKS and CDR2 is YYEKEE (reference sequence). The CDR3 loop is CASSLAPGNYGYTF. The CDR3 DNA reads as TGTGCCAGCAGCTTGGCTCCAGGGAACTATGGCTACACCTTC.

V and J are TRBV6-5 and TRBJ1-2; no clear D gene. Trimming removed 6 bases at V and 4 bases at J, with 12 bases between. The CDR3 sequence is 13 residues long. CDR1 and CDR2 from the germline V gene are MNHEY and SVGAGI. The CDR3, as DNA: TGTGCCAGCAGACCTACGGGGTTCTATGGCTACACCTTC. This sequence encodes CASRPTGFYGYTF.

CDR3 in amino acids: CASSEDLTEAFF. In nucleotides, the CDR3 is TGTGCCAGCAGTGAAGACCTGACTGAAGCTTTCTTT. The chain carries TRBV6-1 and TRBJ1-1; D remains ambiguous. Trimming cost V 1 base and J 5 bases, with 5 bases left between them. The CDR3 runs to 12 residues. Germline lookup yields CDR1 MNHNS and CDR2 SASEGT.

V usage is TRBV18 and J usage is TRBJ2-5; TRBD2 is a possible D gene (5 bases). Germline assignment: CDR1 KGHSH and CDR2 LQKENI. The CDR3 totals 15 residues. The V gene lost 3 bases and the J gene lost 3 bases, with 14 bases spanning the gap. In DNA, the CDR3 is TGTGCCAGCTCACCGCTCACCGGGAAAAAAGAGACCCAGTACTTC. It is translated as CASSPLTGKKETQYF.

This clone was observed a single time. V is TRBV6-5 and J is TRBJ2-1; possibly TRBD1 or TRBD2 for D (5 bases each). CDR3 size: 15 residues. With 6 bases removed from V and 1 base from J, the gap between germline ends came to 13 bases. The germline V gene encodes CDR1 MNHEY and CDR2 SVGAGI. This chain's CDR3 is CASRRDRISYNEQFF. For the CDR3, the DNA is TGTGCCAGCAGACGGGACCGAATTTCCTACAATGAGCAGTTCTTC.

V is TRBV28 and J is TRBJ1-2; 9 bases fit TRBD1. The CDR3 covers 17 residues. The V gene end was trimmed by 2 bases and the J gene end by 8 bases; junction bases not matched to a gene: 15. Looked up from germline, CDR1 is MDHEN and CDR2 is SYDVKM. CDR3 sequence: CASSLEGQRGTGSGYTF. The CDR3 DNA sequence: TGTGCCAGCAGTTTAGAAGGGCAGAGAGGGACAGGGTCCGGCTACACCTTC.

The gene calls are TRBV7-6 and TRBJ1-4; D is uncertain. Trimming shortened V by 1 base and J by 8 bases, and 11 bases separated the two germline ends. CDR1 is SGHVS, CDR2 FNYEAQ, per germline. The CDR3 runs to 14 residues. CDR3 DNA: TGTGCCAGCAGCTTAGATCGGGGAAGGGAAAAACTGTTTTTT. Its translation is CASSLDRGREKLFF.

V usage is TRBV29-1 and J usage is TRBJ1-4; possible D gene TRBD1, 6 bases. The germline V and J ends were trimmed by 4 bases and 8 bases, with 14 bases remaining between them. The CDR3 runs to 13 residues. Germline CDR1 is SQVTM and CDR2 is ANQGSEA. CDR3 loop: CSVAVQGGEKLFF. Written as DNA, the CDR3 is TGCAGCGTTGCAGTACAGGGAGGGGAAAAACTGTTTTTT.

The rearrangement joins TRBV6-1 to TRBJ1-2; 9 positions match TRBD1. This CDR3 comprises 15 residues. The V and J ends lost 5 bases and 5 bases, in that order; junction bases with no gene match: 9. Per germline, CDR1 MNHNS and CDR2 SASEGT. The CDR3 sequence is CASSPKEGQGYGYTF. The CDR3 DNA follows: TGTGCCAGCAGTCCCAAGGAGGGACAGGGTTATGGCTACACCTTC.

Written as DNA, the CDR3 is TGTGCCAGCAGCTTAGAACTAGCGGGAACCATCACAGATACGCAGTATTTT. Translation gives CASSLELAGTITDTQYF. The J gene is TRBJ2-3, the V gene TRBV7-9; 10 bases are a match to TRBD2. V lost 1 base to trimming and J lost 2 bases; unmatched junction nucleotides: 6. Germline assignment: CDR1 SEHNR and CDR2 FQNEAQ (reference sequence). The CDR3 sequence is 17 residues long.

The chain is built from TRBV27 and TRBJ2-1; 7 positions match TRBD1. J gave up 9 bases and V 5 bases, and 4 bases lay outside the gene matches. The CDR3 extends over 12 amino acids. Germline CDR1 MNHEY, CDR2 SMNVEV (reference sequence). The CDR3 protein is CASSPTGVEQFF. The CDR3 nucleotides are TGTGCCAGCAGTCCCACAGGGGTTGAGCAGTTCTTC.

This chain uses TRBV6-1 with TRBJ1-3; 7 bases line up with TRBD1. CDR3 length equals 14 residues. V lost 10 bases and J lost 2; bases outside the gene matches: 8. In germline, CDR1 is MNHNS, CDR2 SASEGT. The CDR3 loop reads CATPDRTAGNTIYF. CDR3 DNA: TGTGCCACCCCGGACAGGACGGCTGGAAACACCATATATTTT.

CDR3 in amino acids: CASGDGANTGELFF. DNA of the CDR3: TGCGCCAGTGGGGACGGGGCGAACACCGGGGAGCTGTTTTTT. The V call is TRBV10-2, the J call TRBJ2-2; TRBD1 or TRBD2 may be the D gene (5 bases each). Per the germline V gene, CDR1 is WSHSY and CDR2 is SAAADI. V gave up 9 bases and J gave up 0 bases, with 11 bases separating them. The CDR3 has 14 amino acids.

J is TRBJ2-1 and V is TRBV27; the D is unclear. CDR3 length: 16 amino acids. Trimming cost V 1 base and J 0 bases, with 10 bases left between them. Germline loops: CDR1 MNHEY, CDR2 SMNVEV (reference sequence). The CDR3: CASSLFGQNSYNEQFF. The CDR3 DNA follows: TGTGCCAGCAGTTTATTTGGCCAGAACTCCTACAATGAGCAGTTCTTC.

V usage is TRBV11-2 and J usage is TRBJ2-2, with D possibly TRBD2 on 6 matching bases. The CDR3 is 15 residues long. Trimming took off 2 bases at V and 5 bases at J, with 12 bases between the two ends. CDR1 and CDR2 from the germline V gene are SGHAT and FQNNGV. CDR3 bases: TGTGCCAGCAGCTTAACCGGGGGATATACCGGGGAGCTGTTTTTT. This encodes CASSLTGGYTGELFF.

This chain joins TRBV27 and TRBJ1-2; D is ambiguous. This CDR3 region has 16 residues. CDR1 and CDR2 (germline): MNHEY, SMNVEV (reference sequence). V was shortened by 5 bases and J by 4 bases, with 20 bases between the two germline ends. CDR3 in amino acids: CASSPSEGTTSYGYTF. CDR3 bases: TGTGCCAGCAGTCCCTCCGAGGGCACCACCAGCTATGGCTACACCTTC.

The CDR3, as DNA: TGTGCCAGCAGCGGGCCGGGACTAGCGGGGGGACGGCAGTTCTTC. It specifies CASSGPGLAGGRQFF. The chain combines TRBV2 with TRBJ2-1, with 15 bases aligning to TRBD2. V dropped 6 bases and J dropped 12; count of bases not matched to a gene: 9. The germline V gene encodes CDR1 SNHLY and CDR2 FYNNEI. The CDR3 covers 15 residues.

This clone was recorded only once. The J gene is TRBJ2-7, the V gene TRBV15, with 7 bases lining up with TRBD1. The V and J ends lost 0 bases and 7 bases, in that order; junction bases with no gene match: 12. The CDR3 totals 16 residues. Germline CDR1 and CDR2: LNHNV and YYDKDF (reference sequence). CDR3: CATSRDPPDRPSEQYF. The CDR3 nucleotides are TGTGCCACCAGCAGAGACCCCCCGGACAGGCCTTCTGAGCAGTACTTC.

The chain joins TRBV27 to TRBJ1-1; D unresolved. Trimming removed 3 bases from V and 4 bases from J, with 9 bases in between. This CDR3 has 13 residues. Germline CDR1 MNHEY, CDR2 SMNVEV (reference sequence). The CDR3 protein is CASSLGTSTEAFF. DNA of the CDR3: TGTGCCAGCAGTTTGGGTACTTCCACTGAAGCTTTCTTT.

The gene calls are TRBV5-1 and TRBJ2-2, with D hard to call. Germline V lookup: CDR1 SGHRS, CDR2 YFSETQ. Trimming pared 5 bases from V and 1 base from J, leaving 6 bases between. The CDR3 length is 13 residues. CDR3 region: CASRNGNTGELFF. For the CDR3, the DNA is TGCGCCAGCAGGAACGGGAACACCGGGGAGCTGTTTTTT.

This clone was found a few times. The chain carries TRBV7-9 and TRBJ1-4; D remains ambiguous. There are 14 residues in the CDR3. The germline V gene has CDR1 SEHNR and CDR2 FQNEAQ (reference sequence). V was clipped by 5 bases and J by 8 bases, with 15 bases between them. The CDR3, as DNA: TGTGCCAGCAGCCATCGACGAGGGCTGGAAAAACTGTTTTTT. Translating it yields CASSHRRGLEKLFF.

The rearrangement uses TRBV20-1 and TRBJ2-5; D possibly corresponds to TRBD1 (6 bases). The CDR3 has 11 amino acids. V was cut by 7 bases and J by 4 bases, with 10 bases left in between. CDR1 DFQATT and CDR2 SNEGSKA come from the germline V gene (reference sequence). CDR3: CSVGRGETQYF. CDR3 nucleotide sequence: TGCAGTGTAGGCAGGGGAGAGACCCAGTACTTC.

V is TRBV7-2 and J is TRBJ2-3; 7 bases line up with TRBD2. Germline CDR1 reads SGHTA; CDR2 reads FQGNSA. V lost 2 bases, J lost 4 bases, and 9 bases stayed unmatched. The CDR3 is 16 residues long. For the CDR3, the DNA is TGTGCCAGCAGCTTACTGGGGGGAGGGAGCGCAGATACGCAGTATTTT. This sequence encodes CASSLLGGGSADTQYF.

The chain carries TRBV10-3 and TRBJ2-1; tentative D call: TRBD2 (6 bases). This CDR3 region has 15 residues. The ends were cut back, 3 bases at V and 9 bases at J, with 18 bases in the middle. In germline, CDR1 is ENHRY, CDR2 SYGVKD. CDR3 residues: CAISDSGAIGGEQFF. Here the CDR3 DNA reads TGTGCCATCAGTGACTCGGGAGCGATCGGTGGTGAGCAGTTCTTC.